The source of this T cell receptor beta chain is a study of shared clonotypes between healthy human individuals. Profiling relied on immunoSEQ multiplex PCR, and the TCRdb table lists in-frame clones only, not all of them. Of 2,500,000 or so clones in the sample, 85% to 95% were seen once. CDR1 MGHRA and CDR2 YSYEKL come from the germline V gene. Trimming at V came to 2 bases and at J to 2 bases, leaving 7 bases not matched to a gene. The CDR3 consists of 18 residues. The source of this sequence is a man between 18 and 29 years old in good health. The chain has TRBV4-1 and TRBJ2-6; TRBD1 agrees at 9 bases. The sequenced material came from naive CD4+ T cells sorted from blood. Subset of the sample: CD45RA+ positively selected. CDR3 protein: CASSQLGQGGTGANVLTF. CDR3 bases: TGCGCCAGCAGCCAACTGGGACAGGGAGGCACTGGGGCCAACGTCCTGACTTTC.